The source of this TCR beta chain is a study of blood T cell repertoires in COVID-19. Study context: Sources were T cells, B-cell-depleted T cells, or PBMCs; the material itself was cDNA or gDNA.

The repertoire was sequenced with immunoSEQ multiplex PCR; TCRdb's copy has only in-frame clones and lacks some. The repertoire holds more than 200,000 clones, with around 86% as singletons. Participants spanned ages about 18 to 100 years and resided in roughly 22 US areas. Categorization into cohorts depended on clinical history that participants reported. From germline, CDR1 is SGDLS and CDR2 YYNGEE. The trim removed 4 bases at V and 7 bases at J, leaving 8 bases unmatched. This CDR3 comprises 15 residues. The chain joins TRBV9 to TRBJ2-1, with TRBD2 matching over 10 bases. Sequenced input: PBMCs or T cells enriched from blood (not recorded which). The clonotype comes from a woman between 45 and 65 years old who had recovered from COVID-19. For the CDR3, the DNA is TGTGCCAGCAGCCCTAGCGGGAGTAGCGGTAATGAGCAGTTCTTC. Translation: CASSPSGSSGNEQFF. Variable domain in full (rest from reference TRBV9 and TRBJ2-1): DSGVTQTPKHLITATGQRVTLRCSPRSGDLSVYWYQQSLDQGLQFLIQYYNGEERAKGNILERFSAQQFPDLHSELNLSSLELGDSALYFCASSPSGSSGNEQFFGPGTRLTVL.